These 17 T cell receptor beta chains were sequenced from one sample in a study of technical replicates of blood from a handful of donors. Libraries were prepared by immunoSEQ multiplex PCR; TCRdb keeps only in-frame clonotypes and omits some of them. The profile covers approximately 12,000 clones, with approximately 94% appearing a single time and roughly 7% taken by the ten largest. Sequenced sample: PBMCs. The receptors derive from a human donor in good health.

The chain employs TRBV15 and TRBJ2-7, with TRBD1 matching over 7 bases. The CDR3 has 15 amino acids. With V trimmed by 5 bases and J by 0 bases, 7 bases remained unmatched. Germline CDR1 is LNHNV and CDR2 is YYDKDF (reference sequence). CDR3 coding DNA: TGTGCCACCAGCGTGTTACGGGACAGCTCCTACGAGCAGTACTTC. Residues: CATSVLRDSSYEQYF.

The chain is built from TRBV18 and TRBJ2-5; 9 nucleotides agree with TRBD2. The CDR3 extends over 16 amino acids. The germline V gene has CDR1 KGHSH and CDR2 LQKENI. The V and J ends lost 3 bases and 2 bases, in that order; junction bases with no gene match: 7. CDR3 sequence reads: CASSPGAGGLQETQYF. The CDR3 coding sequence is TGTGCCAGCTCACCTGGAGCGGGAGGACTACAAGAGACCCAGTACTTC.

In DNA, the CDR3 is TGTGCCAGCATTCCCAACCCGGGACAGGAGGAAGAGACCCAGTACTTC. It yields the protein CASIPNPGQEEETQYF. The chain couples TRBV28 to TRBJ2-5, with 8 bases lining up with TRBD1. V lost 7 bases and J lost 3; bases outside the gene matches: 13. The germline V gene has CDR1 MDHEN and CDR2 SYDVKM. CDR3 size: 16 residues. Supplemented by reference TRBV28 and TRBJ2-5, the full variable domain reads DVKVTQSSRYLVKRTGEKVFLECVQDMDHENMFWYRQDPGLGLRLIYFSYDVKMKEKGDIPEGYSVSREKKERFSLILESASTNQTSMYLCASIPNPGQEEETQYFGPGTRLLVL.

The chain employs TRBV30 and TRBJ2-3, with a tentative D call TRBD2 (5 bases). The ends were cut back, 0 bases at V and 0 bases at J, with 19 bases in the middle. The CDR3 contains 18 residues. CDR1 is GTSNPN, CDR2 SVGIG, per germline (reference sequence). The DNA of the CDR3 is TGTGCCTGGAGTGTATCCGGCCAGTGGGGAGCGAGCACAGATACGCAGTATTTT. This gives the protein CAWSVSGQWGASTDTQYF.

This chain joins TRBV19 and TRBJ1-5; a weak D match, TRBD1 (5 bases). V lost 5 bases to trimming and J lost 6 bases, with 8 bases between them. The length of the CDR3 is 12 residues. CDR1 and CDR2 from the germline V gene are LNHDA and SQIVND (reference sequence). The CDR3 region has the DNA TGTGCCAGTAGTCCGGGGGGTCAGCCCCAGCATTTT. It codes for CASSPGGQPQHF.

The CDR3 bases are TGTGCCAGCAGCGTTACTAGCGAGGGCTCCTACGAGCAGTACTTC. It translates to CASSVTSEGSYEQYF. V gene TRBV28 combines with J gene TRBJ2-7, with 7 bases lining up with TRBD2. V dropped 6 bases and J dropped 0; count of bases not matched to a gene: 8. Germline V CDR1 and CDR2: MDHEN, SYDVKM. The CDR3 covers 15 residues.

The genes are TRBV14 and TRBJ1-1, with TRBD1 matching 8 bases. Germline-derived CDR1 and CDR2 are SGHDN and FVKESK. This CDR3 has 17 amino acids. V was clipped by 4 bases and J by 3 bases; unmatched bases: 13. The CDR3 bases are TGTGCCAGCAGCCCCCCAGGACAGGGCCGGGCTGACACTGAAGCTTTCTTT. This codes for CASSPPGQGRADTEAFF. Complete variable domain (other parts from reference TRBV14 and TRBJ1-1): EAGVTQFPSHSVIEKGQTVTLRCDPISGHDNLYWYRRVMGKEIKFLLHFVKESKQDESGMPNNRFLAERTGGTYSTLKVQPAELEDSGVYFCASSPPGQGRADTEAFFGQGTRLTVV.

V gene TRBV5-8 combines with J gene TRBJ2-6; D is unclear. The germline V gene has CDR1 SGHTS and CDR2 YDEGEE. V was shortened by 0 bases and J by 0 bases, with 10 bases between the two germline ends. The CDR3 runs 17 residues. Written as DNA, the CDR3 is TGTGCCAGCAGCTTGGCGGTCCGGAGCTCTGGGGCCAACGTCCTGACTTTC. This codes for CASSLAVRSSGANVLTF.

The J gene is TRBJ2-7, the V gene TRBV7-3, with 7 bases aligning to TRBD2. CDR1 and CDR2 (germline): SGHTA, FQGTGA. After removal of 4 bases from V and 4 bases from J, the junction contained 4 bases not matched to a gene. The CDR3 sequence is 13 residues long. The CDR3 spells CASSSGGSYEQYF. The CDR3 nucleotides read TGTGCCAGCAGCTCCGGCGGGAGTTACGAGCAGTACTTC.

This rearrangement joins TRBV25-1 to TRBJ2-5, with D perhaps TRBD1 (6 bases). Per the germline V gene, CDR1 is MGHDK and CDR2 is SYGVNS. CDR3 length: 14 residues. V was trimmed by 2 bases and J by 4 bases, leaving 11 bases between them. CDR3 nucleotides: TGTGCCAGCAGTGAACAGGGGAGAGGAGAGACCCAGTACTTC. Residues: CASSEQGRGETQYF.

This clone was recorded once. This chain links TRBV5-6 with TRBJ2-1, with 9 bases identical to TRBD2. Germline CDR1 is SGHDT and CDR2 is YYEEEE. The CDR3 contains 16 residues. Trimming removed 6 bases from V and 5 bases from J; junction bases left unmatched: 12. The CDR3 DNA is TGTGCCAGCACCCTTCCCGGGACTAGCAGGCACAATGAGCAGTTCTTC. Encoded protein: CASTLPGTSRHNEQFF.

This clone was seen only once. The rearrangement joins TRBV5-8 to TRBJ1-2; 9 bases fit TRBD1. After removal of 1 base from V and 0 bases from J, the junction contained 1 base not matched to a gene. Germline CDR1 and CDR2: SGHTS and YDEGEE. The CDR3 contains 15 residues. The CDR3 protein is CASSLRTGANYGYTF. CDR3 nucleotide sequence: TGTGCCAGCAGCTTGAGGACAGGGGCTAACTATGGCTACACCTTC.

The V gene is TRBV18, the J gene TRBJ2-1; 9 nucleotides agree with TRBD1. Germline CDR1 reads KGHSH; CDR2 reads LQKENI. V dropped 3 bases and J dropped 6; count of bases not matched to a gene: 0. This CDR3 comprises 13 residues. In DNA, the CDR3 is TGTGCCAGCTCACCGACAGGGGGCAATGAGCAGTTCTTC. Its protein product is CASSPTGGNEQFF. Supplemented by reference TRBV18 and TRBJ2-1, the full variable domain reads NAGVMQNPRHLVRRRGQEARLRCSPMKGHSHVYWYRQLPEEGLKFMVYLQKENIIDESGMPKERFSAEFPKEGPSILRIQQVVRGDSAAYFCASSPTGGNEQFFGPGTRLTVL.

In its sample, this clone was seen once. The V and J genes are TRBV6-5 and TRBJ2-3; maybe TRBD2 (6 bases). Germline-derived CDR1 and CDR2 are MNHEY and SVGAGI. The CDR3 extends over 13 amino acids. V was cut by 8 bases and J by 1 base, with 10 bases left in between. Written as DNA, the CDR3 is TGTGCCAGCTTCCGGAGGGGCACAGATACGCAGTATTTT. Translation: CASFRRGTDTQYF.

The chain couples TRBV29-1 to TRBJ2-1, with D possibly being TRBD2 (5 bases). CDR1 SQVTM and CDR2 ANQGSEA come from the germline V gene. The CDR3 runs 14 residues. The V end was cut by 0 bases, the J end by 6 bases, with 12 bases between. The CDR3 bases are TGCAGCGTTGAAGAGGGAGTGATGGGCAATGAGCAGTTCTTC. Translation: CSVEEGVMGNEQFF.

This chain connects TRBV5-1 to TRBJ2-6, with TRBD1 matching over 8 bases. The CDR3 loop spans 17 amino acids. After removal of 2 bases from V and 0 bases from J, the junction contained 4 bases not matched to a gene. Per germline, CDR1 SGHRS and CDR2 YFSETQ. CDR3: CASSFGTGLSGANVLTF. CDR3 sequence (DNA): TGCGCCAGCAGCTTCGGGACAGGTCTCTCTGGGGCCAACGTCCTGACTTTC.

The rearrangement joins TRBV11-2 to TRBJ2-2; D possibly corresponds to TRBD1 (6 bases). CDR1 SGHAT and CDR2 FQNNGV come from the germline V gene. The CDR3 sequence is 14 residues long. V shed 2 bases and J shed 5 bases, with 9 bases lying between them. CDR3 DNA sequence: TGTGCCAGCAGCTTATGGGACAATACCGGGGAGCTGTTTTTT. Translation gives CASSLWDNTGELFF.